What follows is one T cell receptor (beta chain) and its context. Its target is unknown. V shed 1 base, J shed 2 bases, and the junction held 2 bases outside the gene matches. The length of the CDR3 is 15 residues. Germline assignment: CDR1 SGHVS and CDR2 FNYEAQ. The PCR was carried out with 60 Vbeta primers and 13 Jbeta primers. Measured with immunoSEQ multiplex PCR; TCRdb has only the in-frame clones, and not every one. The repertoire holds roughly 90,000 clones, with 70% to 85% as singletons. The data stem from a study of cytomegalovirus exposure and HLA in healthy donors. Study as a whole: Of several hundred genotyped donors, roughly 76% grouped in the Caucasian-associated ancestry cluster. Study findings and constraints: An Asian-associated ancestry cluster reportedly showed fewer N-insertions than the approximately 690-donor mean in a later analysis. Among TCR beta chains, those listed as cytomegalovirus-associated numbered over 150.

J is TRBJ2-1 and V is TRBV7-6; 7 positions match TRBD1. The clonotype was recovered from a man between 18 and 29 years old in good health and CMV-seronegative. The sample taken for sequencing was PBMCs. The CDR3 reads CASSLVQGAYNEQFF. The CDR3 nucleotides are TGTGCCAGCAGCTTAGTGCAGGGGGCCTACAATGAGCAGTTCTTC.